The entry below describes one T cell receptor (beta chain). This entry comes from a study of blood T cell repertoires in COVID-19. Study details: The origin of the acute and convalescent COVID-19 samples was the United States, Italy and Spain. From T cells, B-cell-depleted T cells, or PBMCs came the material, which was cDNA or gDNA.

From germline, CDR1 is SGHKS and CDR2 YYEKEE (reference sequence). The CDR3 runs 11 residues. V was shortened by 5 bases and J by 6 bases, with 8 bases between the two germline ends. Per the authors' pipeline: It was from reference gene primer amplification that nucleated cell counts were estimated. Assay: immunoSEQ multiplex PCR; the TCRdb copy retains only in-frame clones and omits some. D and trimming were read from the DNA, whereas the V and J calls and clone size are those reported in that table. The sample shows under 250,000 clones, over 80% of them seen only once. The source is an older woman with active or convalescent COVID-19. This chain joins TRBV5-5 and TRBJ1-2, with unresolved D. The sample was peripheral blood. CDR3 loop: CASSHNHGYTF. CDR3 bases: TGTGCCAGCAGTCACAATCATGGCTACACCTTC.